This T cell receptor (beta chain) was captured by sequencing in a study of vaccination and CD4 T cells after COVID-19. Whole-study context: Four females and six males made up the convalescents, two of whom were Hispanic.

On this clonotype itself: Its antigen remains unidentified. This may be a read error, as it is one base from a much larger clone.

Cultured CD4+ T-cell DNA underwent Oncomine TCR Beta short-read sequencing. Someone extracted genomic DNA from cultured CD4+ T cells. TCRdb independently ran MiXCR on the PCR reads; one entry per CDR3 protein. This sample has several thousand distinct CDR3 sequences; about 19% occur once, and the top ten carry over 20%. As to treatment: roughly 10-day PBMC culture with coronavirus spike peptide pools or control peptides (ViraFEST assay). The V gene lost 7 bases and the J gene lost 0 bases, with 11 bases spanning the gap. This CDR3 spans 14 amino acids. The TCR originated in a human donor who had recovered from COVID-19. The sequencing sample was made of CD4+ T cells from blood, cultured in vitro. This chain joins TRBV12-3 or TRBV12-4 and TRBJ2-3; tentative D call: TRBD2 (6 bases). The CDR3 DNA sequence: TGTGCCAGCACCATTAGCGGTAGCACAGATACGCAGTATTTT. It is translated as CASTISGSTDTQYF.